This TCR beta chain was obtained from a study of T cell repertoires in ileal Crohn's disease. On the study more broadly: Under 40% were active smokers at surgery; median disease duration was roughly eight years.

Measured with immunoSEQ multiplex PCR; TCRdb has only the in-frame clones, and not every one. The data show some 11,000 clones, roughly four fifths seen once. Study-level points and caveats: Compared with non-smokers, active smokers at surgery showed more clonal expansions. Mucosal expansions were suggested to be mainly CD8 T cells.

About this clone: Its specificity is unknown.

The CDR3 is 15 amino acids. Germline V gene data show CDR1 as SGHVS and CDR2 as FQNEAQ. After removal of 1 base from V and 3 bases from J, the junction contained 5 bases not matched to a gene. The receptor was derived from an adult with Crohn's disease. Sequencing used ileal tissue. This chain uses TRBV7-8 with TRBJ2-7; TRBD1 aligns across 8 bases. Here the CDR3 reads CASSLVAGGGYEQYF. The CDR3 bases are TGTGCCAGCAGCTTAGTGGCAGGGGGCGGCTACGAGCAGTACTTC.